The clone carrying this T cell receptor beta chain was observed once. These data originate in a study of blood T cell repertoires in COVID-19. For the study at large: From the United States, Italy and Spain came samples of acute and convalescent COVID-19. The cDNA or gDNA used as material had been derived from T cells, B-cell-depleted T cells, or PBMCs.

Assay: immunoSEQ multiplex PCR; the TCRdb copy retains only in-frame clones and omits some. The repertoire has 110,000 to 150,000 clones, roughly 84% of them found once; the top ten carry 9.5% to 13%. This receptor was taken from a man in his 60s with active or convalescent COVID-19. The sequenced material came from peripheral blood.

Here the CDR3 DNA reads TGTGCCAGCAGCTTAGCGGGTAGGGGTGGTAGAGAAAAACTGTTTTTT. Translated: CASSLAGRGGREKLFF. The chain is built from TRBV11-2 and TRBJ1-4; possible D gene TRBD1, 5 bases. The V end lost 1 base, the J end lost 8 bases, and 17 bases lay between the germline ends. This CDR3 spans 16 amino acids. CDR1 and CDR2 from the germline V gene are SGHAT and FQNNGV.